A selection of T cell receptor beta chains follows, all from one sample in a study of a mutant IDH1 vaccine in newly diagnosed glioma. Produced via immunoSEQ multiplex PCR; TCRdb's table is partial and in-frame only. The sample includes 55,000 to 70,000 clones, 60% to 85% of them seen just once. The specimen comprised PBMCs, sampled from a glioma patient treated with radiotherapy, temozolomide or both. All receptors come from a man aged 50 to 60 with glioma. CDR3s include the opening cysteine and the closing phenylalanine or tryptophan. The order of the fields is clone size, D gene, V gene, J gene, CDR3 protein, CDR3 DNA. The D gene is left open where the match is weak. The size of a clone is reported for some rows only, either as once, few or many, or as a class for expanded clones.

.,.,TRBV18,TRBJ2-1,CASSPETRTYNEQFF,TGTGCCAGCTCACCAGAGACTAGAACCTACAATGAGCAGTTCTTC
few,.,TRBV6-5,TRBJ2-7,CASSTTLGGGSEQYF,TGTGCCAGCAGTACAACCCTGGGTGGGGGTAGCGAGCAGTACTTC
once,.,TRBV25-1,TRBJ1-3,CASSVAGGGNTIYF,TGTGCCAGCAGTGTGGCAGGAGGTGGAAACACCATATATTTT
few,.,TRBV5-6,TRBJ2-7,CASSAGQRSYEQYF,TGTGCCAGCAGCGCGGGACAGAGGTCCTACGAGCAGTACTTC
.,.,TRBV7-9,TRBJ1-2,CASSLVDYGYTF,TGTGCCAGCAGCTTAGTCGACTATGGCTACACCTTC
.,.,TRBV7-2,TRBJ2-2,CASSLLVGTAGELFF,TGTGCCAGCAGCTTACTCGTGGGGACGGCCGGGGAGCTGTTTTTT
.,.,TRBV7-2,TRBJ2-5,CASSLDVGTQYF,TGTGCCAGCAGCTTAGACGTCGGGACCCAGTACTTC
.,.,TRBV30,TRBJ2-2,CAWRWRGAGELFF,TGTGCCTGGAGGTGGAGGGGGGCCGGGGAGCTGTTTTTT
.,.,TRBV5-8,TRBJ2-1,CASSLASGNFNEQFF,TGTGCCAGCAGCTTGGCTTCTGGGAACTTTAATGAGCAGTTCTTC
.,.,TRBV14,TRBJ2-4,CASSQENRAGAKNIQYF,TGTGCCAGCAGCCAAGAAAACAGGGCGGGGGCCAAAAACATTCAGTACTTC
.,.,TRBV30,TRBJ1-2,CAWSYVGGGYTF,TGTGCCTGGAGTTATGTCGGGGGAGGCTACACCTTC
.,.,TRBV21-1,TRBJ1-5,CASSPPWGARSLNQPQHF,TGTGCCAGCAGCCCCCCGTGGGGGGCGCGGAGCCTAAATCAGCCCCAGCATTTT
few,.,TRBV7-2,TRBJ2-5,CASSPFFGWETQYF,TGTGCCAGCAGCCCCTTTTTTGGGTGGGAGACCCAGTACTTC
.,.,TRBV19,TRBJ1-1,CASSIGYGYTEAFF,TGTGCCAGTAGTATAGGGTACGGGTACACTGAAGCTTTCTTT
few,.,TRBV2,TRBJ2-3,CASGRDHTDTQYF,TGTGCCAGCGGCCGGGACCACACAGATACGCAGTATTTT
.,TRBD1,TRBV15,TRBJ1-2,CATSRGGGQGNAF,TGTGCCACCAGCAGAGGGGGAGGACAGGGGAACGCCTTC
.,TRBD1,TRBV5-1,TRBJ2-7,CASSERDRRASYEQYF,TGCGCCAGCAGCGAGAGGGACAGACGCGCCTCCTACGAGCAGTACTTC
.,.,TRBV7-8,TRBJ1-2,CASSLVGQANYGYTF,TGTGCCAGCAGCTTAGTGGGTCAGGCAAACTATGGCTACACCTTC
.,.,TRBV19,TRBJ1-5,CASNSGAGGGSNQPQHF,TGTGCCAGTAACTCGGGGGCAGGCGGGGGAAGCAATCAGCCCCAGCATTTT
.,.,TRBV30,TRBJ2-1,CAWANGGGHQNEQFF,TGTGCCTGGGCGAACGGCGGGGGCCATCAGAATGAGCAGTTCTTC
.,.,TRBV28,TRBJ2-7,CATMDRAYEQYF,TGTGCCACCATGGACCGAGCCTACGAGCAGTACTTC
.,.,TRBV5-6,TRBJ1-2,CASSSAGQNYGYTF,TGTGCCAGCAGCTCTGCCGGTCAAAACTATGGCTACACCTTC
few,.,TRBV2,TRBJ2-7,CASSEGGDGHYEQYF,TGTGCCAGCAGTGAAGGGGGGGACGGCCACTACGAGCAGTACTTC
.,.,TRBV15,TRBJ2-7,CATSRGDIAYEQYF,TGTGCCACCAGCAGAGGAGACATCGCCTACGAGCAGTACTTC
once,.,TRBV11-2,TRBJ2-7,CAGGRAGYEQYF,TGTGCCGGAGGGCGGGCAGGTTACGAGCAGTACTTC
.,.,TRBV5-1,TRBJ1-1,CASSLERGEAFF,TGCGCCAGCAGCTTGGAGAGGGGTGAAGCTTTCTTT
few,.,TRBV7-8,TRBJ1-1,CASSQGRILRSNTEAFF,TGTGCCAGCAGCCAAGGGCGGATTTTGAGATCGAACACTGAAGCTTTCTTT
.,.,TRBV7-9,TRBJ1-1,CASSLGGSSNTEAFF,TGTGCCAGCAGCTTAGGGGGCAGTTCGAACACTGAAGCTTTCTTT
.,.,TRBV9,TRBJ1-5,CASSPQADSNQPQHF,TGTGCCAGCAGCCCCCAAGCAGATAGCAATCAGCCCCAGCATTTT
.,.,TRBV18,TRBJ2-7,CASSPGFEIYEQYF,TGTGCCAGCTCACCAGGGTTTGAGATTTACGAGCAGTACTTC
.,.,TRBV7-9,TRBJ1-3,CASSLGTLGNTIYF,TGTGCCAGCAGCTTGGGGACACTTGGAAACACCATATATTTT
.,.,TRBV5-1,TRBJ1-5,CASSWDGSNQPQHF,TGCGCCAGCAGCTGGGATGGTTCGAATCAGCCCCAGCATTTT
.,TRBD1,TRBV5-6,TRBJ1-2,CASSLLDRAGYGYTF,TGTGCCAGCAGCTTACTGGACAGGGCTGGCTATGGCTACACCTTC
once,TRBD1,TRBV7-3,TRBJ2-3,CASSLRPGGLADTQYF,TGTGCCAGCAGCTTAAGGCCAGGGGGCTTGGCAGATACGCAGTATTTT
.,TRBD1,TRBV6-5,TRBJ1-1,CASSYGGQGGTEAFF,TGTGCCAGCAGTTACGGGGGACAGGGAGGGACTGAAGCTTTCTTT
.,.,TRBV7-7,TRBJ2-2,CASTPLQNTGELFF,TGTGCTAGCACTCCTTTACAGAACACCGGGGAGCTGTTTTTT
.,.,TRBV7-8,TRBJ2-7,CASSFWSSYEQYF,TGTGCCAGCAGCTTTTGGTCTTCCTACGAGCAGTACTTC
.,TRBD1,TRBV5-1,TRBJ1-2,CASSFTGGKNGYTF,TGCGCCAGCAGCTTCACAGGGGGGAAGAATGGCTACACCTTC
.,.,TRBV5-5,TRBJ1-5,CASSFNRGNQPQHF,TGTGCCAGCAGCTTTAACCGGGGCAATCAGCCCCAGCATTTT
once,.,TRBV6-1,TRBJ2-5,CASTANLGGAETQYF,TGTGCCAGCACCGCCAACCTCGGAGGGGCGGAGACCCAGTACTTC
.,TRBD1,TRBV5-4,TRBJ1-2,CASSTTGVEGYTF,TGTGCCAGCAGCACTACAGGGGTTGAAGGCTACACCTTC
.,TRBD1,TRBV6-1,TRBJ2-2,CASSELTGEVTGELFF,TGTGCCAGCAGTGAATTGACAGGGGAGGTTACCGGGGAGCTGTTTTTT
.,TRBD2,TRBV5-4,TRBJ2-5,CASSLVPGGQETQYF,TGTGCCAGCAGCTTAGTTCCGGGAGGGCAAGAGACCCAGTACTTC
.,TRBD2,TRBV29-1,TRBJ2-1,CSVVSTGRGDNEQFF,TGCAGCGTTGTATCCACCGGGCGGGGGGATAATGAGCAGTTCTTC
medium-sized,.,TRBV27,TRBJ2-2,CASSESAYRGTGELFF,TGTGCCAGCAGTGAGTCGGCATATCGGGGAACCGGGGAGCTGTTTTTT
.,.,TRBV10-3,TRBJ1-1,CATIGTENTEAFF,TGTGCCACAATTGGCACCGAGAACACTGAAGCTTTCTTT
.,.,TRBV25-1,TRBJ2-5,CASSESPSETQYF,TGTGCCAGCAGTGAATCCCCCTCGGAGACCCAGTACTTC
.,.,TRBV19,TRBJ1-1,CASRREGPGTEAFF,TGTGCCAGTAGGAGGGAGGGGCCAGGAACTGAAGCTTTCTTT
.,TRBD1,TRBV14,TRBJ2-7,CASSQGTGRYEQYF,TGTGCCAGCAGCCAAGGGACAGGGAGATACGAGCAGTACTTC
.,.,TRBV5-5,TRBJ1-5,CASSLKGGNQPQHF,TGTGCCAGCTCCTTAAAAGGGGGGAATCAGCCCCAGCATTTT